The clone carrying this T cell receptor (beta chain) was observed at least ten times. As it was prepared, the TCRbeta library received unique molecular identifiers. TCRdb itself ran the PCR reads through MiXCR, one entry per CDR3 protein. Of 300,000 to 400,000 distinct CDR3 sequences in the sample, about an eighth are singletons; the top ten hold around 4%. The data derive from a study of T-cell reconstitution after alpha-beta-depleted transplantation in children. Trimming removed 2 bases from V and 7 bases from J, with 11 bases in between. Germline V gene sequence: CDR1 WNHNN, CDR2 SYGVQD (reference sequence). The CDR3 sequence is 13 residues long.

Sequenced here: PBMCs, sampled from the stem cell graft. This clonotype originated in a human donor who donated a stem cell graft to a child with Fanconi anemia. V usage is TRBV10-1 and J usage is TRBJ2-5; D is perhaps TRBD1 (5 bases). The CDR3 loop reads CASSEKTEGTQYF. Written as DNA, the CDR3 is TGCGCCAGCAGTGAGAAGACAGAAGGGACCCAGTACTTC.